What follows are 9 T cell receptor beta chains derived from one specimen sequenced in a study of regulatory T cells in long-lasting Graves disease. To make TCR beta libraries, researchers used iRepertoire HTBI primers and Arm-PCR of CDR3 regions. In TCRdb, the multiplex PCR reads were re-called with MiXCR into one record per CDR3 protein. The data hold hundreds of thousands of distinct CDR3 sequences, with around 20% observed a single time. Documented time point: persistent/refractory GD, antithyroid drugs over 5 years with positive TRAb. The TCR library was prepared using RNA isolated from PBMCs. Sequences were derived from peripheral blood mononuclear cells (PBMCs), sampled when the disease was refractory, from a patient treated with antithyroid drugs. Receptors originate from a female donor with Graves disease.

This clonotype was seen only a few times. The genes are TRBV5-5 and TRBJ1-1; D is ambiguous. This CDR3 has 12 amino acids. The V and J ends lost 1 base and 7 bases respectively, with 8 bases between them. Germline values: CDR1 SGHKS, CDR2 YYEKEE (reference sequence). The DNA of the CDR3 is TGTGCCAGCAGCTTGACGACCTATGAAGCTTTCTTT. Amino acids: CASSLTTYEAFF.

The rearrangement links TRBV6-2 or TRBV6-3 to TRBJ2-2; D not resolved. The CDR3 totals 15 residues. Germline CDR1 MNHEY, CDR2 SVGEGT. Trimming left V 0 bases short and J 6 bases short, with 11 bases between. The CDR3 is CASSYSTPRPGELFF. The CDR3 DNA reads TGTGCCAGCAGTTACTCGACACCTCGACCCGGGGAGCTGTTTTTT.

At least ten counts were recorded for this clonotype. The J gene is TRBJ1-6, the V gene TRBV27, with 7 bases that match TRBD1. Germline V gene data show CDR1 as MNHEY and CDR2 as SMNVEV (reference sequence). CDR3 length equals 15 residues. V shed 0 bases and J 9 bases; nucleotides not matched to a gene: 5. The CDR3 DNA follows: TGTGCCAGCAGTTTATCCACAGGGGCGCGTTCACCCCTCCACTTT. Its translation: CASSLSTGARSPLHF.

This clonotype was counted ten times or more. This rearrangement joins TRBV4-1 to TRBJ1-4, with D maybe TRBD1 (6 bases). Trimming left V 0 bases short and J 8 bases short, with 19 bases between. Germline values: CDR1 MGHRA, CDR2 YSYEKL. The CDR3 loop spans 17 amino acids. CDR3 nucleotides: TGCGCCAGCAGCCAAGAAGGGGCCTGGGGGCGCAGCGAAAAACTGTTTTTT. This gives the protein CASSQEGAWGRSEKLFF.

The gene calls are TRBV18 and TRBJ1-2; D may be TRBD1 (5 bases). Trimming left V 3 bases short and J 4 bases short, with 9 bases between. CDR1 KGHSH and CDR2 LQKENI come from the germline V gene. This CDR3 has 13 amino acids. The CDR3 is CASSPDSVYGYTF. In DNA, the CDR3 is TGTGCCAGCTCACCCGACAGTGTCTATGGCTACACCTTC.

The CDR3 coding sequence is TGTGCCAGCAGTTTACCCATATCCTACGAGCAGTACTTC. Protein: CASSLPISYEQYF. The chain carries TRBV27 and TRBJ2-7; D not certain. Germline assignment: CDR1 MNHEY and CDR2 SMNVEV (reference sequence). This CDR3 comprises 13 residues. V dropped 2 bases and J dropped 1 base, with 6 bases sitting between them.

This clonotype has at least ten counts. The chain recombines TRBV6-2 or TRBV6-3 with TRBJ2-7; the D call may be TRBD1 or TRBD2 (5 bases each). The CDR3 is made up of 13 amino acids. V was cut by 6 bases and J by 6 bases, with 15 bases left in between. CDR1 is MNHEY and CDR2 is SVGEGT in the germline V gene. Here the CDR3 DNA reads TGTGCCAGCAGCGAGGGACGTCCTGGCGAGCAGTACTTC. It yields the protein CASSEGRPGEQYF.

The V gene is TRBV3-1, the J gene TRBJ2-7; 14 bases map to TRBD2. The CDR3 is made up of 15 amino acids. CDR1 is LGHDT and CDR2 is YNNKEL in the germline V gene (reference sequence). Trimming cost V 4 bases and J 3 bases; bases outside gene matches: 2. The CDR3 here is CASSPGTSGGYEQYF. The CDR3 region has the DNA TGTGCCAGCAGCCCTGGGACTAGCGGGGGCTACGAGCAGTACTTC.

This clonotype was seen repeatedly, ten times or more. V gene TRBV11-2 combines with J gene TRBJ1-1, with D maybe TRBD1 (6 bases). CDR3 length: 14 amino acids. Germline lookup yields CDR1 SGHAT and CDR2 FQNNGV. Trimming pared 7 bases from V and 0 bases from J, leaving 12 bases between. The CDR3 region has the DNA TGTGCCAGCACCTTTGGGGGCGTGAACACTGAAGCTTTCTTT. It yields the protein CASTFGGVNTEAFF.